These 21 T cell receptor beta chains were all obtained from the same sample, sequenced in a study of regulatory T cells in long-lasting Graves disease. Relying on iRepertoire HTBI primers and Arm-PCR of CDR3 regions, the team built TCR beta libraries. TCRdb reanalysed the multiplex PCR reads using MiXCR and keeps one entry per CDR3 protein. The repertoire includes around 400,000 distinct CDR3 sequences, about a quarter of them detected once, and approximately 25% sits in the top ten. Regarding time point: persistent/refractory GD, antithyroid drugs over 5 years with positive TRAb. PBMCs were the source of the RNA used for TCR sequencing. Sample: peripheral blood mononuclear cells (PBMCs), taken when the disease was refractory, from a patient treated with antithyroid drugs. Receptors were obtained from a female donor with Graves disease.

The chain uses TRBV6-1 and TRBJ1-2; D call uncertain. Per germline, CDR1 MNHNS and CDR2 SASEGT. The CDR3 contains 11 residues. The CDR3 DNA follows: TGTACCCCTATATTGTCCTATGGCTACACCTTC. Translating gives CTPILSYGYTF.

The rearrangement joins TRBV30 to TRBJ2-5; 7 bases line up with TRBD1. Trimming cost V 1 base and J 2 bases; bases outside gene matches: 7. The length of the CDR3 is 15 residues. The germline V gene encodes CDR1 GTSNPN and CDR2 SVGIG (reference sequence). CDR3 region: CAWSAGQAQQETQYF. As DNA, the CDR3 is TGTGCCTGGAGTGCAGGACAGGCCCAACAAGAGACCCAGTACTTC.

This clonotype was seen at least ten times. This chain uses TRBV19 with TRBJ2-5; D perhaps matches TRBD2 (5 bases). Trimming cost V 0 bases and J 4 bases, with 9 bases left between them. Germline V gives CDR1 LNHDA, CDR2 SQIVND (reference sequence). The CDR3 length is 14 residues. This CDR3 reads CASSIDLLGETQYF. The CDR3 DNA reads TGTGCCAGTAGTATAGATTTACTAGGAGAGACCCAGTACTTC.

As concerns this clonotype: A much larger clone differs by one base, so this may be a read error. The chain recombines TRBV6-2 or TRBV6-3 with TRBJ1-5; D possibly corresponds to TRBD1 (5 bases). CDR1 MNHEY and CDR2 SVGEGT come from the germline V gene. This CDR3 is built from 17 residues. The V and J ends lost 0 bases and 5 bases respectively, with 17 bases between them. The CDR3 loop is CASSYSRRWGNDQPQHF. The CDR3 DNA sequence: TGTGCCAGCAGTTACTCGAGGCGTTGGGGGAACGATCAGCCCCAGCATTTT.

The chain links TRBV14 to TRBJ2-1; TRBD1 or TRBD2 may be the D gene (5 bases each). Trimming stripped 4 bases from V and 7 bases from J, with 17 bases between. Germline V gene lookup returns CDR1 SGHDN and CDR2 FVKESK. The CDR3 is made up of 15 amino acids. As DNA, the CDR3 is TGTGCCAGCAGCCCGAGGGACCTGCACCTAAATGAGCAGTTCTTC. Translating it yields CASSPRDLHLNEQFF.

The chain uses TRBV19 and TRBJ1-5; D is ambiguous. The V and J ends lost 5 bases and 1 base respectively, with 15 bases between them. CDR1 is LNHDA, CDR2 SQIVND, per germline (reference sequence). The CDR3 has 16 amino acids. The CDR3 reads CASSPPTGSSNQPQHF. The CDR3 nucleotides read TGTGCCAGTAGTCCTCCGACGGGGTCGAGCAATCAGCCCCAGCATTTT. Full variable domain (rest looked up from reference TRBV19 and TRBJ1-5): DGGITQSPKYLFRKEGQNVTLSCEQNLNHDAMYWYRQDPGQGLRLIYYSQIVNDFQKGDIAEGYSVSREKKESFPLTVTSAQKNPTAFYLCASSPPTGSSNQPQHFGDGTRLSIL.

This clonotype was picked up many times. In nucleotides, the CDR3 is TGTGCCAGTAGACAGGGCCCCGGGGAGCTGTTTTTT. This sequence encodes CASRQGPGELFF. The gene calls are TRBV6-2 or TRBV6-3 and TRBJ2-2, with 7 bases lining up with TRBD1. Trimming at V came to 9 bases and at J to 6 bases, leaving 4 bases not matched to a gene. The CDR3 is 12 residues long. Germline lookup yields CDR1 MNHEY and CDR2 SVGEGT.

This chain uses TRBV7-6 with TRBJ2-1; D may be TRBD1 or TRBD2 (5 bases each). The CDR3 consists of 17 residues. The germline CDR1 and CDR2 sequences are SGHVS and FNYEAQ. V was trimmed by 1 base and J by 6 bases, leaving 19 bases between them. The CDR3, as DNA: TGTGCCAGCAGCTTAGTACCGATGGGGCTAGCCCTCAATGAGCAGTTCTTC. Its translation is CASSLVPMGLALNEQFF.

In its sample, this clonotype was seen many times. The chain recombines TRBV20-1 with TRBJ1-4, with a possible D match to TRBD1 (5 bases). There are 13 residues in the CDR3. The germline CDR1 and CDR2 sequences are DFQATT and SNEGSKA (reference sequence). Between the trimmed V and J ends, which lost 0 bases and 5 bases, there was a span of 7 bases. Written as DNA, the CDR3 is TGCAGTGCTAGAGAAGGGGTGAATGAAAAACTGTTTTTT. Residues: CSAREGVNEKLFF.

The sample holds a few counts of this clonotype. The rearrangement joins TRBV4-3 to TRBJ1-1; tentatively, D is TRBD1 (5 bases). Trimming stripped 0 bases from V and 4 bases from J, with 9 bases between. The CDR3 sequence is 14 residues long. Germline lookup yields CDR1 LGHNA and CDR2 YSLEER. CDR3 sequence (DNA): TGCGCCAGCAGCCAAGATAAGGGGTTCACTGAAGCTTTCTTT. Translated, it gives CASSQDKGFTEAFF.

This clonotype has only one observation. One end of the junction is discordant with germline, which a read error may explain. The chain uses TRBV6-2 or TRBV6-3 and TRBJ1-1; no clear D. CDR3 length equals 11 residues. Germline CDR1 is MNHEY and CDR2 is SVGEGT. The CDR3 coding sequence is TGTGTCAGCAGTGAAAACACTGAAGCTTTCTTT. Translating gives CVSSENTEAFF.

This sequence joins TRBV7-9 and TRBJ2-3, with TRBD2 identical over 11 bases. Trimming took 7 bases from V and 7 from J; bases not matched to a gene: 7. This CDR3 has 14 residues. Germline values: CDR1 SEHNR, CDR2 FQNEAQ (reference sequence). CDR3 nucleotides: TGTGCCAGCAAGGGACTAGCGGCCCCGAATACGCAGTATTTT. Translated: CASKGLAAPNTQYF.

The sample holds many counts of this clonotype. This chain joins TRBV15 and TRBJ1-1; D remains ambiguous. The V and J ends lost 1 base and 0 bases respectively, with 9 bases between them. The CDR3 consists of 15 residues. The germline gives CDR1 LNHNV, CDR2 YYDKDF (reference sequence). CDR3 region: CATSRAGSMNTEAFF. CDR3 in DNA: TGTGCCACCAGCAGAGCAGGAAGCATGAACACTGAAGCTTTCTTT. The entire variable domain, with the rest obtained from reference TRBV15 and TRBJ1-1, is as follows: DAMVIQNPRYQVTQFGKPVTLSCSQTLNHNVMYWYQQKSSQAPKLLFHYYDKDFNNEADTPDNFQSRRPNTSFCFLDIRSPGLGDTAMYLCATSRAGSMNTEAFFGQGTRLTVV.

The chain carries TRBV20-1 and TRBJ2-2; D is possibly TRBD2 (5 bases). Germline V gene lookup returns CDR1 DFQATT and CDR2 SNEGSKA (reference sequence). Trimming shortened V by 2 bases and J by 5 bases, and 12 bases separated the two germline ends. The CDR3 loop spans 14 amino acids. This CDR3 is CSARRWERTGELFF. The CDR3 nucleotides read TGCAGTGCTAGACGGTGGGAGAGGACCGGGGAGCTGTTTTTT.

The V and J genes are TRBV9 and TRBJ2-7, with D tentatively TRBD2 (6 bases). CDR1 is SGDLS and CDR2 is YYNGEE in the germline V gene. With 5 bases removed from V and 4 bases from J, the gap between germline ends came to 13 bases. CDR3 length: 13 residues. The CDR3 region has the DNA TGTGCCAGCAGTGCGGCAGGGAGGTACGAGCAGTACTTC. Translating gives CASSAAGRYEQYF.

This clonotype was counted a few times. The chain carries TRBV7-9 and TRBJ2-5, with 9 bases matching TRBD1. CDR1 SEHNR and CDR2 FQNEAQ come from the germline V gene (reference sequence). V lost 2 bases, J lost 3 bases, and 7 bases stayed unmatched. The CDR3 covers 16 residues. In nucleotides, the CDR3 is TGTGCCAGCAGCTTACGGGTGACAGGGGGGGAAGAGACCCAGTACTTC. This codes for CASSLRVTGGEETQYF.

This clonotype was seen more than once but under ten times. CDR3: CASSLRTGYNGYTF. In nucleotides, the CDR3 is TGCGCCAGCAGCCTACGGACAGGGTATAATGGCTACACCTTC. The rearrangement joins TRBV5-1 to TRBJ1-2; 8 bases agree with TRBD1. The germline V gene has CDR1 SGHRS and CDR2 YFSETQ. This CDR3 comprises 14 residues. The junction had 8 bases not matched to a gene; V was cut back by 4 bases and J by 6 bases.

The V call is TRBV14, the J call TRBJ2-4; D remains unclear. V gave up 0 bases and J gave up 0 bases, with 15 bases separating them. The germline V gene encodes CDR1 SGHDN and CDR2 FVKESK. This CDR3 spans 18 amino acids. CDR3 residues: CASSQDQRRSLAKNIQYF. CDR3 DNA sequence: TGTGCCAGCAGCCAAGATCAAAGGCGGAGTCTAGCCAAAAACATTCAGTACTTC.

This clonotype was seen repeatedly, ten times or more. This chain connects TRBV7-2 to TRBJ2-5; D is unresolved. CDR3 length: 14 residues. CDR1 and CDR2 (germline): SGHTA, FQGNSA. The ends were cut back, 6 bases at V and 2 bases at J, with 13 bases in the middle. CDR3 sequence reads: CASRAQWGQETQYF. CDR3 coding DNA: TGTGCCAGCAGAGCCCAGTGGGGTCAAGAGACCCAGTACTTC.

There are a few counts of this clonotype. V gene TRBV6-1 combines with J gene TRBJ1-3; no firm D call. This CDR3 contains 16 residues. The V end lost 6 bases, the J end lost 0 bases, and 15 bases lay between the germline ends. Germline CDR1 reads MNHNS; CDR2 reads SASEGT. The CDR3, as DNA: TGTGCCAGCAGCTCCCGGGGATTGAGCTCTGGAAACACCATATATTTT. Its translation is CASSSRGLSSGNTIYF.

The chain is built from TRBV5-1 and TRBJ1-1; no firm D call. V gave up 2 bases and J gave up 0 bases, with 8 bases separating them. In germline, CDR1 is SGHRS, CDR2 YFSETQ. CDR3 length: 14 amino acids. The CDR3 protein is CASSFERMNTEAFF. As DNA, the CDR3 is TGCGCCAGCAGCTTTGAAAGAATGAACACTGAAGCTTTCTTT.